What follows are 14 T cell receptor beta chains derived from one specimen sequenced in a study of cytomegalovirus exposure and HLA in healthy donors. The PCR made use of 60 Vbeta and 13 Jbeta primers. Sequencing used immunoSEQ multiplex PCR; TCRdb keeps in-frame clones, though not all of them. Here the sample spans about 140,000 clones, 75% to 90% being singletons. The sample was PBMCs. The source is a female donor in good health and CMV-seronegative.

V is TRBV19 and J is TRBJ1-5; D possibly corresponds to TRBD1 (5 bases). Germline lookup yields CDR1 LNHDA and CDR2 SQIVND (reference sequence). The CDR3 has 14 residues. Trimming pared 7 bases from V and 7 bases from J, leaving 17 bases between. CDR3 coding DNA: TGTGCCAGTAAGGATGCAGGGCCGGACCAGCCCCAGCATTTT. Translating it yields CASKDAGPDQPQHF. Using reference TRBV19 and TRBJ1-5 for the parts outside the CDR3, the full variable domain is DGGITQSPKYLFRKEGQNVTLSCEQNLNHDAMYWYRQDPGQGLRLIYYSQIVNDFQKGDIAEGYSVSREKKESFPLTVTSAQKNPTAFYLCASKDAGPDQPQHFGDGTRLSIL.

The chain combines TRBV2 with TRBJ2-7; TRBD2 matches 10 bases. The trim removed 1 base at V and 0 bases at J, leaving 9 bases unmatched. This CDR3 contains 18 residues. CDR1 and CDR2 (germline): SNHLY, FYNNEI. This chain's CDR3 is CASSEVAELAGTSYEQYF. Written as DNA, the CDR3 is TGTGCCAGCAGTGAAGTAGCTGAACTAGCGGGGACCTCCTACGAGCAGTACTTC. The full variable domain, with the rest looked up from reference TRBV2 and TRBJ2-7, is EPEVTQTPSHQVTQMGQEVILRCVPISNHLYFYWYRQILGQKVEFLVSFYNNEISEKSEIFDDQFSVERPDGSNFTLKIRSTKLEDSAMYFCASSEVAELAGTSYEQYFGPGTRLTVT.

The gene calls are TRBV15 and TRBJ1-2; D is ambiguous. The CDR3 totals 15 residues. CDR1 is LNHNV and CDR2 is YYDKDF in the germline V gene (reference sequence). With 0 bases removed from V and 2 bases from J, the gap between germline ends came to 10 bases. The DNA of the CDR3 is TGTGCCACCAGCAGAGATAGAGGGCAAAACTATGGCTACACCTTC. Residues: CATSRDRGQNYGYTF.

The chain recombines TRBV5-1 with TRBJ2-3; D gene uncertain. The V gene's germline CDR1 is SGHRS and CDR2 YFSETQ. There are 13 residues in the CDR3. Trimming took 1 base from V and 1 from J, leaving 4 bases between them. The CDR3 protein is CASSLLRTDTQYF. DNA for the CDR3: TGCGCCAGCAGCTTGCTCCGCACAGATACGCAGTATTTT.

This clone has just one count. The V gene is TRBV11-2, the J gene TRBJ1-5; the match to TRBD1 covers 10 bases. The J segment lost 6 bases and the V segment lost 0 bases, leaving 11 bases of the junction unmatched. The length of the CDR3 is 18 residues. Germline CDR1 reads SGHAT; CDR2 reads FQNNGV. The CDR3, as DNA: TGTGCCAGCAGCTTAGATTCGGTCGGACAGGGGGTGGGTCAGCCCCAGCATTTT. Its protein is CASSLDSVGQGVGQPQHF. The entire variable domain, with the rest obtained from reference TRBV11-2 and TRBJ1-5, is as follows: EAGVAQSPRYKIIEKRQSVAFWCNPISGHATLYWYQQILGQGPKLLIQFQNNGVVDDSQLPKDRFSAERLKGVDSTLKIQPAKLEDSAVYLCASSLDSVGQGVGQPQHFGDGTRLSIL.

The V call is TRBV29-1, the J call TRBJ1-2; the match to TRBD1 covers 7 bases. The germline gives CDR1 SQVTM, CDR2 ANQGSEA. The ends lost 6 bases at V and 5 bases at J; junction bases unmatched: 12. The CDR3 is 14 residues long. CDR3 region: CSVADRAWRYGYTF. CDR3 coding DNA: TGCAGCGTCGCCGACAGGGCCTGGCGGTATGGCTACACCTTC.

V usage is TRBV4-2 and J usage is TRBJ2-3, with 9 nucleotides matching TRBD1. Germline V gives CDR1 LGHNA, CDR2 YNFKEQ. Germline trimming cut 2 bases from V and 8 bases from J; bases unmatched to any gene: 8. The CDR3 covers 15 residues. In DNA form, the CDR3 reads TGTGCCAGCAGCCAAACGAGGACAGGGGCAGGTACGCAGTATTTT. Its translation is CASSQTRTGAGTQYF.

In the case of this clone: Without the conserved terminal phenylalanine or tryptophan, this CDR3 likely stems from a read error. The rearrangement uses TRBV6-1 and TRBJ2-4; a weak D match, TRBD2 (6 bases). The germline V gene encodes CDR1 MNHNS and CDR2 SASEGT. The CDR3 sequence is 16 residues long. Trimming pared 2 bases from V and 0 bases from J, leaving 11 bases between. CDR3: CASSEMEGLAKNIQYV. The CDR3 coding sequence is TGTGCCAGCAGTGAAATGGAGGGTCTAGCCAAAAACATTCAGTACGTC.

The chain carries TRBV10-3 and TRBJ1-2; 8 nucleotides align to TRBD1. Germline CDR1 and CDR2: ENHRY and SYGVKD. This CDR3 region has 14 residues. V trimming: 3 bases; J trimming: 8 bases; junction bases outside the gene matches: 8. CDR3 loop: CAISDHGQGNGYTF. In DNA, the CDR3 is TGTGCCATCAGTGACCACGGACAGGGTAACGGCTACACCTTC.

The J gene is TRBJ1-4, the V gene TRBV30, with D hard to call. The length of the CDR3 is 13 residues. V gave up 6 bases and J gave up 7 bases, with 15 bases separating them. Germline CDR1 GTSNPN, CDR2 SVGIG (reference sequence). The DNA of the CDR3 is TGTGCCTGTAGCGATAGGCTAGGTGAAAAACTGTTTTTT. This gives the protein CACSDRLGEKLFF.

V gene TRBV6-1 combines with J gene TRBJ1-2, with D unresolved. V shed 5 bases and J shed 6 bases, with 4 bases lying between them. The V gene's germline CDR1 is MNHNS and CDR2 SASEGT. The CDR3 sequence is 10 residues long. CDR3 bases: TGTGCCAGCAGTACGGATGGCTACACCTTC. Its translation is CASSTDGYTF.

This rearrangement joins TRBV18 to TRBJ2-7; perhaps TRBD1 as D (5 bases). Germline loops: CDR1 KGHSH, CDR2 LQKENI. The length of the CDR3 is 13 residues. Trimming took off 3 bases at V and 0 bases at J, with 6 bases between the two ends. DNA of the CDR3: TGTGCCAGCTCACCCCAGGGCTCCTACGAGCAGTACTTC. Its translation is CASSPQGSYEQYF.

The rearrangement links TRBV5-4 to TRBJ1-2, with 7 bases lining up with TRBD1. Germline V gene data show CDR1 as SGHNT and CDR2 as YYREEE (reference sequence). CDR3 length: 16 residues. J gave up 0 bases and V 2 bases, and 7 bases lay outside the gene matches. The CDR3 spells CASSLPGQAPNYGYTF. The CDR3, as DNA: TGTGCCAGCAGCTTACCAGGACAGGCCCCTAACTATGGCTACACCTTC.

The CDR3 bases are TGTGCCAGCCCCTTCCCAACTTACAGGGCTGAAGCTTTCTTT. This codes for CASPFPTYRAEAFF. The V gene is TRBV27, the J gene TRBJ1-1; weak D call: TRBD1 (6 bases). The CDR3 is 14 amino acids. The germline V gene has CDR1 MNHEY and CDR2 SMNVEV (reference sequence). V lost 8 bases and J 6 bases, leaving 19 bases between the germline ends.